The source of this T cell receptor (beta chain) is a study of blood T cells in healthy people across ages. General study points: TCR beta diversity tracked closely with naive T cell percentage.

Sample-barcoded 5' priming and a J-beta primer mix drove a second PCR of 7 to 11 cycles. From the 5' RACE reads, TCRdb called clonotypes with MiXCR, one entry per CDR3 protein. This sample yields over 1,300,000 distinct CDR3 sequences, of which around 59% are seen a single time; over 5% belongs to the top ten. Only a few counts were recorded for this clonotype. Its target is unknown. It was 8 to 10 milliliters of peripheral blood that were drawn from each donor. A minimum of 5.5 micrograms of total RNA was extracted per sample. This CDR3 comprises 13 residues. Germline V gene sequence: CDR1 SQVTM, CDR2 ANQGSEA.

The receptor comes from a man younger than 35 in good health. The V gene is TRBV29-1, the J gene TRBJ2-1, with D perhaps TRBD1 or TRBD2 (5 bases each). Sample: blood. For the CDR3, the DNA is TGCAGTGGAAGGCAGGGAGAGTACAATGAGCAGTTCTTC. Translated: CSGRQGEYNEQFF.